This entry lists 21 T cell receptor beta chains sequenced from one sample in a study of neoadjuvant anti-PD-1 for oral cavity cancer. The time point here: after neoadjuvant nivolumab, at surgical resection. TCRdb's copy holds only in-frame clones and misses some; the assay was immunoSEQ multiplex PCR. In the table there are about 9,500 clones, 65% to 70% of which are singletons. The sequencing here drew on PBMCs, taken after nivolumab (anti-PD-1) treatment. These receptors were collected from a person between 35 and 79 years old with oral cavity squamous cell carcinoma.

V is TRBV30 and J is TRBJ2-3; TRBD2 agrees at 8 bases. CDR3 length: 13 amino acids. The ends lost 8 bases at V and 4 bases at J; junction bases unmatched: 8. From germline, CDR1 is GTSNPN and CDR2 SVGIG (reference sequence). The chain's CDR3 is CAQSREGADTQYF. DNA of the CDR3: TGTGCCCAAAGCCGGGAGGGGGCAGATACGCAGTATTTT.

This clone was counted only a few times. This chain links TRBV2 with TRBJ2-7; 9 bases fit TRBD1. The CDR3 length is 14 residues. Trimming at V came to 1 base and at J to 6 bases, leaving 4 bases not matched to a gene. Germline V lookup: CDR1 SNHLY, CDR2 FYNNEI. This CDR3 is CASSEGTGVSEQYF. DNA of the CDR3: TGTGCCAGCAGTGAAGGGACAGGGGTATCCGAGCAGTACTTC.

J is TRBJ2-3 and V is TRBV11-3, with D perhaps matching TRBD1 (7 bases). Trimming pared 4 bases from V and 2 bases from J, leaving 19 bases between. This CDR3 has 17 amino acids. The germline CDR1 and CDR2 sequences are SGHNT and YENEEA. CDR3: CASSSLSGGGTTDTQYF. DNA for the CDR3: TGTGCCAGCAGCTCCCTCTCAGGGGGAGGTACCACAGATACGCAGTATTTT.

This clone was detected only a few times. J is TRBJ2-7 and V is TRBV28, with 7 nucleotides matching TRBD1. Germline V gives CDR1 MDHEN, CDR2 SYDVKM. Trimming removed 3 bases from V and 1 base from J; junction bases left unmatched: 6. The CDR3 length is 15 residues. The CDR3 nucleotides are TGTGCCAGCAGTTTTGCCAGGACAGGATCCTACGAGCAGTACTTC. Amino acids: CASSFARTGSYEQYF.

V is TRBV5-1 and J is TRBJ2-7, with TRBD1 matching over 7 bases. The CDR3 runs 12 residues. CDR1 is SGHRS and CDR2 is YFSETQ in the germline V gene. Germline trimming cut 5 bases from V and 5 bases from J; bases unmatched to any gene: 4. CDR3 sequence: CASSSDRDEQYF. The CDR3 DNA sequence: TGCGCCAGCAGTTCCGACAGGGACGAGCAGTACTTC.

The chain employs TRBV7-8 and TRBJ2-1; 12 bases line up with TRBD1. V gave up 6 bases and J gave up 9 bases; unmatched junction bases: 12. CDR1 is SGHVS, CDR2 FQNEAQ, per germline. The CDR3 length is 16 residues. In nucleotides, the CDR3 is TGTGCCAGCAGTTCCGCCGGGACAGGGGGCCTTACTGAGCAGTTCTTC. Translated, it gives CASSSAGTGGLTEQFF.

The J gene is TRBJ1-4, the V gene TRBV7-2; 10 bases match TRBD1. CDR1 is SGHTA and CDR2 is FQGNSA in the germline V gene. The CDR3 is 15 residues long. V dropped 8 bases and J dropped 8; count of bases not matched to a gene: 11. CDR3 region: CASSSDRGRLEKLFF. CDR3 sequence (DNA): TGTGCCAGCTCCTCCGACAGGGGGCGACTGGAAAAACTGTTTTTT. The variable domain in full, with the rest retrieved from reference TRBV7-2 and TRBJ1-4, is GAGVSQSPSNKVTEKGKDVELRCDPISGHTALYWYRQSLGQGLEFLIYFQGNSAPDKSGLPSDRFSAERTGGSVSTLTIQRTQQEDSAVYLCASSSDRGRLEKLFFGSGTQLSVL.

The chain uses TRBV5-1 and TRBJ2-4; D is possibly TRBD2 (6 bases). Germline V gene sequence: CDR1 SGHRS, CDR2 YFSETQ. This CDR3 spans 17 amino acids. Trimming removed 0 bases from V and 3 bases from J, with 16 bases in between. The DNA for the CDR3 is TGCGCCAGCAGCTTGGGTTCGGGGGTTCCAGACAAAAACATTCAGTACTTC. As protein: CASSLGSGVPDKNIQYF.

Only one count was recorded for this clone. J is TRBJ2-7 and V is TRBV7-9; TRBD2 agrees at 10 bases. Looked up from germline, CDR1 is SEHNR and CDR2 is FQNEAQ (reference sequence). V shed 6 bases, J shed 6 bases, and the junction held 8 bases outside the gene matches. This CDR3 contains 14 residues. CDR3 sequence (DNA): TGTGCCAGCAGTGAAGCGGGAGGGCGGCTCGAGCAGTACTTC. Protein product: CASSEAGGRLEQYF.

The chain recombines TRBV27 with TRBJ2-2; weak D call: TRBD2 (6 bases). The CDR3 is made up of 13 amino acids. Germline assignment: CDR1 MNHEY and CDR2 SMNVEV (reference sequence). Trimming removed 2 bases from V and 11 bases from J, with 12 bases in between. CDR3 nucleotide sequence: TGTGCCAGCAGTTTACGGGCGGGGCTCGAGCTGTTTTTT. Translation: CASSLRAGLELFF.

There are a few counts of this clone. The rearrangement uses TRBV10-3 and TRBJ1-1; TRBD1 matches at 8 bases. This CDR3 is 16 amino acids long. Germline loops: CDR1 ENHRY, CDR2 SYGVKD. J lost 0 bases, V lost 3 bases, and 6 bases had no gene match. In nucleotides, the CDR3 is TGTGCCATCAGTGACGGGACAGGATACATGAACACTGAAGCTTTCTTT. Translation: CAISDGTGYMNTEAFF.

This chain connects TRBV2 to TRBJ2-1; TRBD2 might be the D (6 bases). V was cut by 2 bases and J by 10 bases, with 12 bases left in between. CDR1 and CDR2 (germline): SNHLY, FYNNEI. This CDR3 has 13 residues. The CDR3 DNA reads TGTGCCAGCAGTGAAACCCTTGCGGGAGAGCAGTTCTTC. This codes for CASSETLAGEQFF. The full variable domain, rest sourced from reference TRBV2 and TRBJ2-1, is EPEVTQTPSHQVTQMGQEVILRCVPISNHLYFYWYRQILGQKVEFLVSFYNNEISEKSEIFDDQFSVERPDGSNFTLKIRSTKLEDSAMYFCASSETLAGEQFFGPGTRLTVL.

The rearrangement uses TRBV5-6 and TRBJ1-4, with 8 bases lining up with TRBD1. The V and J ends lost 3 bases and 0 bases, in that order; junction bases with no gene match: 10. The V gene's germline CDR1 is SGHDT and CDR2 YYEEEE. The CDR3 runs 18 residues. As DNA, the CDR3 is TGTGCCAGCAGCTCTCTAAGGCGGACAGGGACAACTAATGAAAAACTGTTTTTT. Residues: CASSSLRRTGTTNEKLFF. The variable domain in full, completed from reference TRBV5-6 and TRBJ1-4, reads DAGVTQSPTHLIKTRGQQVTLRCSPKSGHDTVSWYQQALGQGPQFIFQYYEEEERQRGNFPDRFSGHQFPNYSSELNVNALLLGDSALYLCASSSLRRTGTTNEKLFFGSGTQLSVL.

The chain uses TRBV30 and TRBJ2-2, with D possibly being TRBD1 (5 bases). Germline V gene sequence: CDR1 GTSNPN, CDR2 SVGIG (reference sequence). This CDR3 has 16 amino acids. V gave up 0 bases and J gave up 0 bases, with 11 bases separating them. In DNA form, the CDR3 reads TGTGCCTGGAGTGTTTGGGGCGGTCCGAACACCGGGGAGCTGTTTTTT. The encoded protein is CAWSVWGGPNTGELFF.

This clone has just one count. The genes are TRBV5-4 and TRBJ2-1, with D perhaps matching TRBD2 (6 bases). Between the trimmed V and J ends, which lost 4 bases and 6 bases, there was a span of 11 bases. From germline, CDR1 is SGHNT and CDR2 YYREEE (reference sequence). The CDR3 runs 13 residues. This CDR3 is CASSGGLFNEQFF. The CDR3 nucleotides are TGTGCCAGCAGCGGGGGACTTTTCAATGAGCAGTTCTTC.

This chain connects TRBV6-1 to TRBJ2-5; D might be TRBD1 (5 bases). The germline V gene encodes CDR1 MNHNS and CDR2 SASEGT. CDR3 length: 13 residues. The ends were cut back, 3 bases at V and 5 bases at J, with 10 bases in the middle. The CDR3 sequence is CASSDSGWETQYF. The CDR3 DNA sequence: TGTGCCAGCAGTGATTCAGGGTGGGAGACCCAGTACTTC.

The chain is built from TRBV19 and TRBJ1-1; D is unclear. CDR1 is LNHDA, CDR2 SQIVND, per germline (reference sequence). V was clipped by 11 bases and J by 2 bases, with 12 bases between them. This CDR3 region has 12 residues. The chain's CDR3 is CASREGNTEAFF. CDR3 in DNA: TGTGCCTCCCGGGAGGGAAACACTGAAGCTTTCTTT.

This clone appeared a few times. The chain is built from TRBV6-1 and TRBJ1-1; D possibly corresponds to TRBD1 (6 bases). Per germline, CDR1 MNHNS and CDR2 SASEGT. V was pared by 6 bases and J by 0 bases, with 11 bases between. This CDR3 has 14 amino acids. The CDR3 reads CASRNRELNTEAFF. In DNA form, the CDR3 reads TGTGCCAGCAGAAACAGGGAGCTGAACACTGAAGCTTTCTTT.

This rearrangement joins TRBV5-1 to TRBJ1-3; D perhaps matches TRBD1 (6 bases). The CDR3 sequence is 15 residues long. Per the germline V gene, CDR1 is SGHRS and CDR2 is YFSETQ. Trimming cost V 0 bases and J 3 bases, with 10 bases left between them. In nucleotides, the CDR3 is TGCGCCAGCAGCTTGGACGGCAGGGGTGGAAACACCATATATTTT. Translated: CASSLDGRGGNTIYF.

The chain couples TRBV11-2 to TRBJ2-2; D call uncertain. The CDR3 is made up of 13 amino acids. Per the germline V gene, CDR1 is SGHAT and CDR2 is FQNNGV. V gave up 5 bases and J gave up 6 bases, with 10 bases separating them. CDR3 region: CASSLSEAGELFF. The DNA of the CDR3 is TGTGCCAGCAGCCTTTCAGAAGCCGGGGAGCTGTTTTTT.

This clone showed up just a few times. The V call is TRBV7-8, the J call TRBJ1-5, with 10 bases that match TRBD1. The CDR3 spans 15 residues. Looked up from germline, CDR1 is SGHVS and CDR2 is FQNEAQ. Trimming took 1 base from V and 4 from J; bases not matched to a gene: 1. CDR3 in DNA: TGTGCCAGCAGCTTAGGGACAGGGGGTAATCAGCCCCAGCATTTT. Protein product: CASSLGTGGNQPQHF.